These 11 T cell receptor beta chains originate from one sample sequenced in a study of T cells expressing NK-cell markers. For each CDR3 protein, TCRdb gives one entry from its re-call of the 5' RACE reads, without DNA. This sample contains about 390,000 distinct CDR3 sequences. Sequenced: blood T cells: a sorted CD56 or NKG2C T cell subset, CD4+ or CD8+ T cells, or bulk PBMC T cells (not recorded which). The receptors were gathered from a woman between 50 and 59 years old in good health.

The V and J genes are TRBV5-6 and TRBJ2-6; the TCRdb D gene call, TRBD1, has no DNA to confirm it. The CDR3 consists of 18 residues. CDR1 and CDR2 from the germline V gene are SGHDT and YYEEEE. CDR3 residues: CASSLRRGLSSGANVLTF.

This sequence joins TRBV20-1 and TRBJ2-3; with no DNA, the TCRdb D assignment of TRBD2 cannot be verified. Germline CDR1 and CDR2: DFQATT and SNEGSKA (reference sequence). This CDR3 is built from 16 residues. This CDR3 reads CSGWASGRANADTQYF.

V gene TRBV3-1 combines with J gene TRBJ2-1; TCRdb designates TRBD2, a call that cannot be tested without DNA. This CDR3 contains 16 residues. Germline CDR1 and CDR2: LGHDT and YNNKEL (reference sequence). The CDR3 loop reads CASSRQTWTSGNEQFF.

The chain employs TRBV24-1 and TRBJ2-2. The CDR3 consists of 16 residues. Germline CDR1 is KGHDR and CDR2 is SFDVKD. CDR3 amino acids: CATSDLLEANTGELFF.

The rearrangement links TRBV10-3 to TRBJ2-3; TCRdb lists TRBD1, though no DNA is available to test this call. Germline V gene sequence: CDR1 ENHRY, CDR2 SYGVKD. The CDR3 contains 14 residues. CDR3 loop: CAISEPNRGDTQYF.

The chain uses TRBV25-1 and TRBJ2-1; the TCRdb call, TRBD1, lacks DNA for checking. Per the germline V gene, CDR1 is MGHDK and CDR2 is SYGVNS. CDR3 length: 16 amino acids. The CDR3 protein is CASSEYLSGQGGEQFF.

This chain's CDR3 is CASSSTPQGSGANVLTF. This chain links TRBV3-1 with TRBJ2-6. This CDR3 is 17 amino acids long. CDR1 is LGHDT and CDR2 is YNNKEL in the germline V gene (reference sequence).

The V and J genes are TRBV5-1 and TRBJ2-2; no DNA is available, so the TRBD1 call from TCRdb remains unchecked. The CDR3 loop spans 17 amino acids. Germline assignment: CDR1 SGHRS and CDR2 YFSETQ. The CDR3 spells CASSAGGTGPYTGELFF.

V is TRBV11-2 and J is TRBJ1-1. In germline, CDR1 is SGHAT, CDR2 FQNNGV. The CDR3 consists of 12 residues. The CDR3 sequence is CASSLWEVEAFF.

The rearrangement uses TRBV7-9 and TRBJ1-2; TCRdb names TRBD1, which stays unverified in the absence of DNA. From germline, CDR1 is SEHNR and CDR2 FQNEAQ (reference sequence). The CDR3 sequence is 14 residues long. This CDR3 is CASSFSGGGYGYTF.

CDR3 amino acids: CASSELGSGSTYEQFF. V is TRBV25-1 and J is TRBJ2-1; lacking DNA, the TRBD2 call made by TCRdb goes unchecked. The CDR3 is 16 amino acids. CDR1 and CDR2 from the germline V gene are MGHDK and SYGVNS. The full variable domain, in which reference TRBV25-1 and TRBJ2-1 provide the parts outside the CDR3, is EADIYQTPRYLVIGTGKKITLECSQTMGHDKMYWYQQDPGMELHLIHYSYGVNSTEKGDLSSESTVSRIRTEHFPLTLESARPSHTSQYLCASSELGSGSTYEQFFGPGTRLTVL.